This T cell receptor beta chain was recovered during a study of cytomegalovirus exposure and HLA in healthy donors. Findings and limits, study-wide: A few CMV-associated chains were confirmed in vitro to be specific for CMV antigens. The majority of TCR sequences were rare, yet some public TCRs appeared in many donors. The investigators catalogued 150 or so TCR beta chains as cytomegalovirus-associated.

Produced via immunoSEQ multiplex PCR; TCRdb's table is partial and in-frame only. The sample yields approximately 98,000 clones, approximately 86% seen once. With regard to this clone: Its antigen is not known.

This clonotype was sampled from a woman under 30 in good health and CMV-seronegative. The sequencing input was PBMCs.

The CDR3 nucleotides read TGTGCCAGCAGTGAAGCGGGAGGGGGGGGCTATGGCTACACCTTC. Protein product: CASSEAGGGGYGYTF. The chain combines TRBV2 with TRBJ1-2; perhaps TRBD1 as D (6 bases). The CDR3 is 15 residues long. Germline V CDR1 and CDR2: SNHLY, FYNNEI. V gave up 0 bases and J gave up 4 bases, with 12 bases separating them.